A single sample gave rise to the 25 T cell receptor beta chains below, sequenced in a study of Tregs in tolerant kidney transplant recipients. CFSE-labeled recipient PBMCs were cultured approximately 6 days with irradiated graft donor PBMCs, then FACS-sorted. Measured with immunoSEQ multiplex PCR; TCRdb has only the in-frame clones, and not every one. The sample records 15,000 to 18,000 clones, roughly 50% being singletons. Their target antigens are unknown. Sequencing was performed on CD4+ T cells from blood cultured with allogeneic cells, taken before the transplant. Receptors originate from a human patient who received a combined kidney and bone marrow transplant.

This clone was observed a few times. This rearrangement joins TRBV5-1 to TRBJ2-1, with 9 bases matching TRBD2. The CDR3 spans 15 residues. The J segment lost 3 bases and the V segment lost 5 bases, leaving 6 bases of the junction unmatched. Germline V gene data show CDR1 as SGHRS and CDR2 as YFSETQ. The CDR3 here is CASSPWTSDYNEQFF. The CDR3, as DNA: TGCGCCAGCAGTCCCTGGACTAGCGACTACAATGAGCAGTTCTTC.

The V and J genes are TRBV7-2 and TRBJ1-1, with D maybe TRBD1 (5 bases). The CDR3 has 13 amino acids. The V end was cut by 6 bases, the J end by 1 base, with 9 bases between. Germline assignment: CDR1 SGHTA and CDR2 FQGNSA. CDR3 in amino acids: CASRNRRNTEAFF. In nucleotides, the CDR3 is TGTGCCAGCAGAAACAGGCGGAACACTGAAGCTTTCTTT. Variable domain in full (rest from reference TRBV7-2 and TRBJ1-1): GAGVSQSPSNKVTEKGKDVELRCDPISGHTALYWYRQSLGQGLEFLIYFQGNSAPDKSGLPSDRFSAERTGGSVSTLTIQRTQQEDSAVYLCASRNRRNTEAFFGQGTRLTVV.

The chain recombines TRBV9 with TRBJ1-1; 7 bases match TRBD1. Looked up from germline, CDR1 is SGDLS and CDR2 is YYNGEE. V gave up 6 bases and J gave up 0 bases; unmatched junction bases: 5. The length of the CDR3 is 14 residues. In DNA, the CDR3 is TGTGCCAGCAAAAGGGACAGTATGAACACTGAAGCTTTCTTT. This gives the protein CASKRDSMNTEAFF.

The chain links TRBV4-2 to TRBJ1-5; D is unresolved. The V end was cut by 5 bases, the J end by 7 bases, with 15 bases between. The germline CDR1 and CDR2 sequences are LGHNA and YNFKEQ. This CDR3 has 14 amino acids. The CDR3 spells CASSSPGSGQPQHF. The CDR3 bases are TGTGCCAGCAGCTCTCCGGGGTCTGGGCAGCCCCAGCATTTT.

This clone was recorded a few times. One end of the junction does not line up with germline, which may come from a read error. This same CDR3 is encoded by further DNA sequences in the sample. V gene TRBV10-1 combines with J gene TRBJ1-6; tentative D call: TRBD1 (5 bases). CDR3 length equals 16 residues. Per germline, CDR1 WNHNN and CDR2 SYGVQD (reference sequence). CDR3 sequence: CASSQAFGQVNSPLHF. The DNA for the CDR3 is TGCGCCAGCAGTCAAGCCTTTGGACAAGTTAATTCCCCCCTCCACTTT.

The chain joins TRBV5-1 to TRBJ2-7, with 8 bases that match TRBD2. J gave up 2 bases and V 4 bases, and 11 bases lay outside the gene matches. The CDR3 runs to 16 residues. Germline V CDR1 and CDR2: SGHRS, YFSETQ. The CDR3 region has the DNA TGCGCCAGCAGCCAAGGACTAGCTGAACCTCCCTACGAGCAGTACTTC. Protein product: CASSQGLAEPPYEQYF.

V usage is TRBV4-3 and J usage is TRBJ1-1; 9 bases are a match to TRBD1. The germline gives CDR1 LGHNA, CDR2 YSLEER. This CDR3 is 17 amino acids long. J was trimmed by 6 bases and V by 1 base; bases with no gene match: 12. The CDR3: CASSQAGTGRGVAEAFF. DNA for the CDR3: TGCGCCAGCAGCCAAGCCGGGACAGGGAGGGGAGTCGCTGAAGCTTTCTTT.

This chain uses TRBV11-2 with TRBJ2-5, with D possibly being TRBD2 (6 bases). The CDR3 covers 16 residues. The germline V and J ends were trimmed by 3 bases and 2 bases, with 16 bases remaining between them. Germline assignment: CDR1 SGHAT and CDR2 FQNNGV. The CDR3 bases are TGTGCCAGCAGCTTTAACGTGGTAGCGGTTCAAGAGACCCAGTACTTC. Translating it yields CASSFNVVAVQETQYF.

This clone is classed as medium-sized. The chain links TRBV10-3 to TRBJ1-3; D remains unclear. Between the trimmed V and J ends, which lost 1 base and 4 bases, there was a span of 14 bases. This CDR3 has 16 amino acids. Germline loops: CDR1 ENHRY, CDR2 SYGVKD. The CDR3 is CAISEFVGFRGNTIYF. The CDR3 nucleotides are TGTGCCATCAGTGAGTTTGTCGGGTTTAGAGGAAACACCATATATTTT.

This clone was recorded a few times. The V call is TRBV11-2, the J call TRBJ2-3; D remains unclear. The CDR3 runs to 15 residues. Germline V lookup: CDR1 SGHAT, CDR2 FQNNGV. Trimming removed 3 bases from V and 0 bases from J, with 10 bases in between. CDR3 amino acids: CASSFPRSSTDTQYF. As DNA, the CDR3 is TGTGCCAGCAGCTTCCCCCGGAGTAGCACAGATACGCAGTATTTT.

The chain uses TRBV11-2 and TRBJ2-7; D may be TRBD1 (6 bases). This CDR3 has 13 residues. Germline V CDR1 and CDR2: SGHAT, FQNNGV. Trimming cost V 2 bases and J 5 bases, with 10 bases left between them. CDR3 amino acids: CASSLNSGDEQYF. The CDR3, as DNA: TGTGCCAGCAGCTTAAATTCAGGGGACGAGCAGTACTTC.

The V and J genes are TRBV5-6 and TRBJ2-3; D is perhaps TRBD2 (7 bases). Trimming left V 2 bases short and J 3 bases short, with 13 bases between. From germline, CDR1 is SGHDT and CDR2 YYEEEE. The CDR3 consists of 15 residues. The CDR3 DNA reads TGTGCCAGCAGCTTCCCGAGGGGGGGGACAGATACGCAGTATTTT. Amino acid sequence: CASSFPRGGTDTQYF.

This clone was observed a few times. The chain employs TRBV2 and TRBJ1-2, with 7 bases lining up with TRBD1. With V trimmed by 6 bases and J by 0 bases, 4 bases remained unmatched. From germline, CDR1 is SNHLY and CDR2 FYNNEI. This CDR3 is 14 amino acids long. CDR3 amino acids: CASRTGKANYGYTF. The CDR3 DNA reads as TGTGCCAGCAGGACAGGGAAAGCTAACTATGGCTACACCTTC.

This clone counts as medium-sized. This CDR3 reads CASRRAGETQYF. The CDR3 coding sequence is TGTGCCAGCAGGCGGGCGGGTGAGACCCAGTACTTC. The chain recombines TRBV2 with TRBJ2-5; TRBD2 is a possible D gene (5 bases). V lost 6 bases and J lost 5, with 10 bases in between. The CDR3 sequence is 12 residues long. Germline lookup yields CDR1 SNHLY and CDR2 FYNNEI.

This clone has more than one count but fewer than ten. The rearrangement links TRBV6-6 to TRBJ1-2; weak D call: TRBD1 (5 bases). Trimming cost V 5 bases and J 4 bases, with 8 bases left between them. This CDR3 spans 12 amino acids. Germline V lookup: CDR1 MNHNY, CDR2 SVGAGI (reference sequence). The DNA for the CDR3 is TGTGCCAGCAGTATGACAGCCTATGGCTACACCTTC. It codes for CASSMTAYGYTF.

The rearrangement joins TRBV13 to TRBJ2-1; tentatively, D is TRBD1 (6 bases). CDR1 is PRHDT and CDR2 is FYEKMQ in the germline V gene (reference sequence). The CDR3 is 13 amino acids. Trimming removed 0 bases at V and 7 bases at J, with 7 bases between. The CDR3 bases are TGTGCCAGCAGCTTAGGGACAGGAAATGAGCAGTTCTTC. Its protein product is CASSLGTGNEQFF.

This clone appeared a single time. The gene calls are TRBV27 and TRBJ2-4; TRBD2 agrees at 13 bases. V shed 4 bases and J 6 bases; nucleotides not matched to a gene: 9. Germline lookup yields CDR1 MNHEY and CDR2 SMNVEV (reference sequence). The CDR3 has 17 residues. In DNA, the CDR3 is TGTGCCAGCAGTTGGGGGACTAGCGGGAAGAGGGGAAACATTCAGTACTTC. This codes for CASSWGTSGKRGNIQYF.

The rearrangement uses TRBV7-8 and TRBJ2-1; 11 positions match TRBD2. The V gene end was trimmed by 7 bases and the J gene end by 7 bases; junction bases not matched to a gene: 9. The CDR3 is made up of 15 amino acids. Germline values: CDR1 SGHVS, CDR2 FQNEAQ. The DNA of the CDR3 is TGTGCCAGCACCATTCTAGCGGGAGGCGGTAATGAGCAGTTCTTC. Amino acid sequence: CASTILAGGGNEQFF.

This clone appeared a few times. The chain joins TRBV7-2 to TRBJ2-5; D possibly corresponds to TRBD2 (5 bases). In germline, CDR1 is SGHTA, CDR2 FQGNSA. Trimming stripped 1 base from V and 2 bases from J, with 11 bases between. This CDR3 is built from 15 residues. Here the CDR3 DNA reads TGTGCCAGCAGCTTAGTTACGAGGGCGCAAGAGACCCAGTACTTC. This sequence encodes CASSLVTRAQETQYF. The full variable domain, its missing parts supplied by reference TRBV7-2 and TRBJ2-5, is GAGVSQSPSNKVTEKGKDVELRCDPISGHTALYWYRQSLGQGLEFLIYFQGNSAPDKSGLPSDRFSAERTGGSVSTLTIQRTQQEDSAVYLCASSLVTRAQETQYFGPGTRLLVL.

The chain combines TRBV7-2 with TRBJ2-1; 9 nucleotides line up with TRBD2. Trimming removed 5 bases from V and 2 bases from J; junction bases left unmatched: 7. This CDR3 comprises 16 residues. The germline gives CDR1 SGHTA, CDR2 FQGNSA. CDR3 in DNA: TGTGCCAGCAGCCTCTTAGCGGGGGTTCCCTACAATGAGCAGTTCTTC. Its translation: CASSLLAGVPYNEQFF.

This clone was detected a few times. Its ends do not fully match the called genes, so a read error is possible. The chain is built from TRBV4-1 and TRBJ1-2; the D is unclear. Per germline, CDR1 MGHRA and CDR2 YSYEKL. The CDR3 runs to 14 residues. CDR3 nucleotides: TGTGCCAGCAGCCAAGATATTGACTTAGGAGGCTACACCTTC. It is translated as CASSQDIDLGGYTF.

The rearrangement joins TRBV30 to TRBJ2-7, with TRBD2 matching 8 bases. V shed 0 bases and J 4 bases; nucleotides not matched to a gene: 8. There are 15 residues in the CDR3. The V gene's germline CDR1 is GTSNPN and CDR2 SVGIG (reference sequence). CDR3 in amino acids: CAWSVGVAGRYEQYF. CDR3 DNA: TGTGCCTGGAGTGTCGGAGTAGCGGGGAGGTACGAGCAGTACTTC. The whole variable domain, filled in from reference TRBV30 and TRBJ2-7, reads SQTIHQWPATLVQPVGSPLSLECTVEGTSNPNLYWYRQAAGRGLQLLFYSVGIGQISSEVPQNLSASRPQDRQFILSSKKLLLSDSGFYLCAWSVGVAGRYEQYFGPGTRLTVT.

The CDR3 DNA sequence: TGTGCCAGCAGCCACGTCCGTGTATCAGATACGCAGTATTTT. Its translation is CASSHVRVSDTQYF. The chain carries TRBV4-2 and TRBJ2-3, with D unclear. This CDR3 is built from 14 residues. Trimming pared 3 bases from V and 4 bases from J, leaving 11 bases between. Germline V lookup: CDR1 LGHNA, CDR2 YNFKEQ.

This chain joins TRBV18 and TRBJ1-1, with a weak D call TRBD1 (5 bases). Trimming shortened V by 5 bases and J by 5 bases, and 15 bases separated the two germline ends. This CDR3 spans 14 amino acids. Per germline, CDR1 KGHSH and CDR2 LQKENI. The CDR3 bases are TGTGCCAGCTCAGCCGGGGGAGGGTATACTGAAGCTTTCTTT. Protein: CASSAGGGYTEAFF.

The rearrangement joins TRBV18 to TRBJ2-3; 7 nucleotides line up with TRBD2. Germline V lookup: CDR1 KGHSH, CDR2 LQKENI. CDR3 length: 14 amino acids. The V and J ends lost 4 bases and 1 base, in that order; junction bases with no gene match: 2. CDR3 nucleotides: TGTGCCAGCTCACGCCTAGCGGGCACAGATACGCAGTATTTT. Protein sequence: CASSRLAGTDTQYF.